These T cell receptor beta chains were read from a single sample in a study of CD8 T cells in ankylosing spondylitis. TCRdb reanalysed the 5' RACE reads using MiXCR and keeps one entry per CDR3 protein. The table lists 380,000 or so distinct CDR3 sequences, around 20% of them singletons, with around 13% in the top ten. Sequenced input: blood, either unsorted or a sorted T cell fraction (not recorded which). Receptors were obtained from a male donor with ankylosing spondylitis or in good health (not recorded which). Both conserved end residues are part of each CDR3. The D gene is left open where the match is weak. Clone sizes are given selectively: once, few, many, or a class where the clone is expanded.

size: few; V: TRBV4-2; J: TRBJ2-1; D: TRBD1; DNA: TGTGCCAGCAACTGGGACAGGGAATTCGATCGTGTGGGCAATGAGCAGTTCTTC; CDR3: CASNWDREFDRVGNEQFF
size: NA; V: TRBV5-1; J: TRBJ2-1; D: NA; DNA: TGCGCCAGCATCAGGACTCAGGAACGGGGGGCGGCCGGGAATGAGCAGTTCTTC; CDR3: CASIRTQERGAAGNEQFF
size: NA; V: TRBV4-1; J: TRBJ2-1; D: NA; DNA: TGCGCCAGCAGCCAAGACGGGGGACAGACTTACAATGAGCAGTTCTTC; CDR3: CASSQDGGQTYNEQFF
size: NA; V: TRBV27; J: TRBJ2-2; D: NA; DNA: TGTGCCAGCAACCCCCGGGAAGGGTACACCGGGGAGCTGTTTTTT; CDR3: CASNPREGYTGELFF
size: NA; V: TRBV20-1; J: TRBJ2-1; D: TRBD2; DNA: TGCAGTGCTAGAGAGCTAGCGGGGGGGTACAATGAGCAGTTCTTC; CDR3: CSARELAGGYNEQFF
size: few; V: TRBV28; J: TRBJ1-1; D: NA; DNA: TGTGCCAGCAGTTTAGGACTAAATCAACGTGAAGCCCCGAACACTGAAGCTTTCTTT; CDR3: CASSLGLNQREAPNTEAFF
size: NA; V: TRBV28; J: TRBJ2-2; D: NA; DNA: TGTGCCAGCAGTTTTTCCGGGACGGCGAACACCGGGGAGCTGTTTTTT; CDR3: CASSFSGTANTGELFF
size: few; V: TRBV5-1; J: TRBJ2-3; D: TRBD1; DNA: TGCGCCAGCAGCCGGGACAGGGGGCGAGCAGATACGCAGTATTTT; CDR3: CASSRDRGRADTQYF
size: few; V: TRBV5-1; J: TRBJ2-2; D: NA; DNA: TGCGCCAGCAGCTTGGAGGGTCCCCTGCTACTCACCGGGGAGCTGTTTTTT; CDR3: CASSLEGPLLLTGELFF
size: NA; V: TRBV5-5; J: TRBJ2-7; D: NA; DNA: TGTGCCAGCAGCCCACTCGGGAACCCCTACGAGCAGTACTTC; CDR3: CASSPLGNPYEQYF
size: few; V: TRBV7-6; J: TRBJ2-7; D: NA; DNA: TGTGCCAGCAGCTTAGTGGACGGGACCTACGAGCAGTACTTC; CDR3: CASSLVDGTYEQYF
size: NA; V: TRBV2; J: TRBJ2-1; D: NA; DNA: TGTGCCAGCAGTGGGGGGACAAGGGATGAGCAGTTCTTC; CDR3: CASSGGTRDEQFF
size: NA; V: TRBV7-9; J: TRBJ2-2; D: TRBD1; DNA: TGTGCCAGCAGCCCCAGACAGGGGGGCAACACCGGGGAGCTGTTTTTT; CDR3: CASSPRQGGNTGELFF
size: NA; V: TRBV27; J: TRBJ1-6; D: NA; DNA: TGTGCCAGCAGTTCCGGGACGGGCAATAGGTCACCCCTCCACTTT; CDR3: CASSSGTGNRSPLHF
size: few; V: TRBV7-8; J: TRBJ1-1; D: NA; DNA: TGTGCCAGCAGCTTAGCCTCAACAGCTGAAGCTTTCTTT; CDR3: CASSLASTAEAFF
size: few; V: TRBV27; J: TRBJ2-5; D: NA; DNA: TGTGCCAGCAGTTTATGGTCCGGGGAAGAGACCCAGTACTTC; CDR3: CASSLWSGEETQYF
size: few; V: TRBV28; J: TRBJ1-2; D: NA; DNA: TGTGCCAGCAGTTTATGGGCAGAGGACTATGGCTACACCTTC; CDR3: CASSLWAEDYGYTF
size: few; V: TRBV9; J: TRBJ2-7; D: NA; DNA: TGTGCCAGCAGCGCGGGCGCGACCTACGAGCAGTACTTC; CDR3: CASSAGATYEQYF
size: few; V: TRBV7-8; J: TRBJ1-1; D: NA; DNA: TGTGCCAGCGGGGATGCGGGTGACGCTGAAGCTTTCTTT; CDR3: CASGDAGDAEAFF
size: few; V: TRBV27; J: TRBJ2-3; D: TRBD2; DNA: TGTGCCAGCAGCCCCCTAGCGGGGGGTTGGGATACGCAGTATTTT; CDR3: CASSPLAGGWDTQYF
size: NA; V: TRBV7-9; J: TRBJ2-7; D: NA; DNA: TGTGCCAGCAGCTTCCTGCAGGACGAGCAGTACTTC; CDR3: CASSFLQDEQYF
size: once; V: TRBV3-1; J: TRBJ1-6; D: NA; DNA: TGTGCCAGCAGCCAGCCGGGACAAGAAGCCTATAATTCACCCCTCCACTTT; CDR3: CASSQPGQEAYNSPLHF
size: NA; V: TRBV3-1; J: TRBJ2-7; D: NA; DNA: TGTGCCAGCAGCCAAGAGCTTTTGGGGCACGTCGAGCAGTACTTC; CDR3: CASSQELLGHVEQYF
size: few; V: TRBV4-1; J: TRBJ2-2; D: NA; DNA: TGCGCCAGCAGCCCCCCGCAGACCGGCAAGCTGTTTTTT; CDR3: CASSPPQTGKLFF
size: once; V: TRBV6-2/TRBV6-3; J: TRBJ2-7; D: TRBD2; DNA: TGTGCCAGCGGACTAGCGGGGGGGCTCCTATACGAGCAGTACTTC; CDR3: CASGLAGGLLYEQYF
size: NA; V: TRBV20-1; J: TRBJ2-7; D: TRBD2; DNA: TGCAGTGCTAGAGATCTAGTTTCCGGACTAGCTGTAGGCGAGCAGTACTTC; CDR3: CSARDLVSGLAVGEQYF
size: NA; V: TRBV4-1; J: TRBJ2-2; D: NA; DNA: TGCGCCAGCAGCCAACTTCAGGCCGAGACCGGGGAGCTGTTTTTT; CDR3: CASSQLQAETGELFF
size: few; V: TRBV6-1; J: TRBJ2-1; D: TRBD2; DNA: TGTGCCAGCAGTGAAGCCGTGGGGGGGAGCTCCTACAATGAGCAGTTCTTC; CDR3: CASSEAVGGSSYNEQFF
size: NA; V: TRBV7-7; J: TRBJ2-5; D: NA; DNA: TGTGCCAGCAGCCCTCGAGCGGGTTCAGAGACCCAGTACTTC; CDR3: CASSPRAGSETQYF
size: few; V: TRBV4-1; J: TRBJ2-2; D: NA; DNA: TGCGCCAGCAGCGGGCCCCCCCCTGCGAACACCGGGGAGCTGTTTTTT; CDR3: CASSGPPPANTGELFF
size: many; V: TRBV15; J: TRBJ1-2; D: NA; DNA: TGTGCCACCAGCAGACAACCTTTTTCTTCGAGTGGGGAGAATGGCTACACCTTC; CDR3: CATSRQPFSSSGENGYTF
size: few; V: TRBV6-1; J: TRBJ2-1; D: NA; DNA: TGTGCCAGCAGTGAAGGGGGATACTACAATGAGCAGTTCTTC; CDR3: CASSEGGYYNEQFF
size: NA; V: TRBV7-8; J: TRBJ1-1; D: NA; DNA: TGTGCCAGCAGCTTAATTAACACTGAAGCTTTCTTT; CDR3: CASSLINTEAFF
size: few; V: TRBV9; J: TRBJ2-3; D: NA; DNA: TGTGCCAGCAGCGTAGTTCGCGGGGACACAGATACGCAGTATTTT; CDR3: CASSVVRGDTDTQYF
size: few; V: TRBV24-1; J: TRBJ1-1; D: NA; DNA: TGTGCCACCAGTGATTCTAAATTGAACACTGAAGCTTTCTTT; CDR3: CATSDSKLNTEAFF
size: NA; V: TRBV19; J: TRBJ2-1; D: TRBD1; DNA: TGTGCCAGTAGTATCCTGACAGGGATTAGCTCCTACAATGAGCAGTTCTTC; CDR3: CASSILTGISSYNEQFF
size: few; V: TRBV29-1; J: TRBJ2-1; D: TRBD1; DNA: TGCAGCGAAAGCGGGACAGGGCCGTACAATGAGCAGTTCTTC; CDR3: CSESGTGPYNEQFF
size: NA; V: TRBV20-1; J: TRBJ2-1; D: TRBD2; DNA: TGCAGTGTGTCAACGCCGGGGGGGGCTGGTGAGCAGTTCTTC; CDR3: CSVSTPGGAGEQFF
size: NA; V: TRBV5-1; J: TRBJ2-5; D: TRBD2; DNA: TGCGCCAGCAGCGAAGGACTAGCGACGCAAGAGACCCAGTACTTC; CDR3: CASSEGLATQETQYF
size: NA; V: TRBV7-9; J: TRBJ2-5; D: NA; DNA: TGTGCCAGCAGCCCTCTTTATGCAAGCCAAGAGACCCAGTACTTC; CDR3: CASSPLYASQETQYF
size: few; V: TRBV6-5; J: TRBJ2-4; D: TRBD2; DNA: TGTGCCAGCAGTTACTCGATGGTCCTAGCGGGGGCGGGCAAAAACATTCAGTACTTC; CDR3: CASSYSMVLAGAGKNIQYF
size: many; V: TRBV12-3/TRBV12-4; J: TRBJ2-7; D: NA; DNA: TGTGCCAGCAGTCCCGGGGAAGGCTCCTACGAGCAGTACTTC; CDR3: CASSPGEGSYEQYF
size: NA; V: TRBV28; J: TRBJ2-7; D: NA; DNA: TGTGCCAGCAGTTCCAGGGACCCTCAACCCCGCTACGAGCAGTACTTC; CDR3: CASSSRDPQPRYEQYF
size: few; V: TRBV11-2; J: TRBJ2-1; D: NA; DNA: TGTGCCAGCAGCCACCCCAGGGGCAGTTTTCAATTCAATGAGCAGTTCTTC; CDR3: CASSHPRGSFQFNEQFF
size: NA; V: TRBV3-1; J: TRBJ2-5; D: NA; DNA: TGTGCCAGCAGCTCCCCCGTTAGCCTTGAGACCCAGTACTTC; CDR3: CASSSPVSLETQYF
size: NA; V: TRBV20-1; J: TRBJ1-1; D: NA; DNA: TGCAGTGCCCCGCGGGCAGCGAACACTGAAGCTTTCTTT; CDR3: CSAPRAANTEAFF
size: few; V: TRBV27; J: TRBJ1-2; D: NA; DNA: TGTGCCAGCAGTTTATCGCCCGGGGCCCCCTATGGCTACACCTTC; CDR3: CASSLSPGAPYGYTF
size: few; V: TRBV6-5; J: TRBJ1-4; D: NA; DNA: TGTGCCAGCAGCCACTCCGGGGGGTCTAATGAAAAACTGTTTTTT; CDR3: CASSHSGGSNEKLFF
size: NA; V: TRBV20-1; J: TRBJ2-3; D: TRBD2; DNA: TGCAGTGCTATACTAGCGGGGGGGCTCTGGAGCACAGATACGCAGTATTTT; CDR3: CSAILAGGLWSTDTQYF
size: few; V: TRBV28; J: TRBJ2-4; D: TRBD2; DNA: TGTGCCAGCGGGGAGCGGGGAGTGACCCTAAACATTCAGTACTTC; CDR3: CASGERGVTLNIQYF
size: NA; V: TRBV10-3; J: TRBJ2-2; D: NA; DNA: TGTGCCATCAGTGTCGGGACGTCGAGCGGGGAGCTGTTTTTT; CDR3: CAISVGTSSGELFF
size: NA; V: TRBV5-1; J: TRBJ2-2; D: NA; DNA: TGCGCCAGCAGCTGGGGAGGCACCGGGGAGCTGTTTTTT; CDR3: CASSWGGTGELFF
size: NA; V: TRBV7-9; J: TRBJ2-3; D: NA; DNA: TGTGCCAGCAGTGTTCCCGGCCATACGCAGTATTTT; CDR3: CASSVPGHTQYF
size: NA; V: TRBV7-9; J: TRBJ2-7; D: NA; DNA: TGTGCCAGCAGCCCCGGTGGGGGAGACGAGCAGTACTTC; CDR3: CASSPGGGDEQYF
size: few; V: TRBV7-9; J: TRBJ2-1; D: NA; DNA: TGTGCCAGCAGCTTAGCGATCCGGGAAAACAATGAGCAGTTCTTC; CDR3: CASSLAIRENNEQFF
size: few; V: TRBV28; J: TRBJ2-3; D: NA; DNA: TGTGCCTACGGGGAATTAGATACGCAGTATTTT; CDR3: CAYGELDTQYF
size: few; V: TRBV29-1; J: TRBJ1-1; D: NA; DNA: TGCAGCGTTGTTCCGGGAGTAGTGAACACTGAAGCTTTCTTT; CDR3: CSVVPGVVNTEAFF
size: NA; V: TRBV15; J: TRBJ2-7; D: TRBD1; DNA: TGTGCCACCAGCTCCGACAGGGGAGGTTACGAGCAGTACTTC; CDR3: CATSSDRGGYEQYF
size: NA; V: TRBV30; J: TRBJ2-6; D: NA; DNA: TGTGCCTGGAATACAGGGTACGGTGGGGCCAACGTCCTGACTTTC; CDR3: CAWNTGYGGANVLTF
size: NA; V: TRBV4-1; J: TRBJ2-7; D: NA; DNA: TGCGCCAGCAGCCAACAGGAGGGCGGATGGGAGCAGTACTTC; CDR3: CASSQQEGGWEQYF